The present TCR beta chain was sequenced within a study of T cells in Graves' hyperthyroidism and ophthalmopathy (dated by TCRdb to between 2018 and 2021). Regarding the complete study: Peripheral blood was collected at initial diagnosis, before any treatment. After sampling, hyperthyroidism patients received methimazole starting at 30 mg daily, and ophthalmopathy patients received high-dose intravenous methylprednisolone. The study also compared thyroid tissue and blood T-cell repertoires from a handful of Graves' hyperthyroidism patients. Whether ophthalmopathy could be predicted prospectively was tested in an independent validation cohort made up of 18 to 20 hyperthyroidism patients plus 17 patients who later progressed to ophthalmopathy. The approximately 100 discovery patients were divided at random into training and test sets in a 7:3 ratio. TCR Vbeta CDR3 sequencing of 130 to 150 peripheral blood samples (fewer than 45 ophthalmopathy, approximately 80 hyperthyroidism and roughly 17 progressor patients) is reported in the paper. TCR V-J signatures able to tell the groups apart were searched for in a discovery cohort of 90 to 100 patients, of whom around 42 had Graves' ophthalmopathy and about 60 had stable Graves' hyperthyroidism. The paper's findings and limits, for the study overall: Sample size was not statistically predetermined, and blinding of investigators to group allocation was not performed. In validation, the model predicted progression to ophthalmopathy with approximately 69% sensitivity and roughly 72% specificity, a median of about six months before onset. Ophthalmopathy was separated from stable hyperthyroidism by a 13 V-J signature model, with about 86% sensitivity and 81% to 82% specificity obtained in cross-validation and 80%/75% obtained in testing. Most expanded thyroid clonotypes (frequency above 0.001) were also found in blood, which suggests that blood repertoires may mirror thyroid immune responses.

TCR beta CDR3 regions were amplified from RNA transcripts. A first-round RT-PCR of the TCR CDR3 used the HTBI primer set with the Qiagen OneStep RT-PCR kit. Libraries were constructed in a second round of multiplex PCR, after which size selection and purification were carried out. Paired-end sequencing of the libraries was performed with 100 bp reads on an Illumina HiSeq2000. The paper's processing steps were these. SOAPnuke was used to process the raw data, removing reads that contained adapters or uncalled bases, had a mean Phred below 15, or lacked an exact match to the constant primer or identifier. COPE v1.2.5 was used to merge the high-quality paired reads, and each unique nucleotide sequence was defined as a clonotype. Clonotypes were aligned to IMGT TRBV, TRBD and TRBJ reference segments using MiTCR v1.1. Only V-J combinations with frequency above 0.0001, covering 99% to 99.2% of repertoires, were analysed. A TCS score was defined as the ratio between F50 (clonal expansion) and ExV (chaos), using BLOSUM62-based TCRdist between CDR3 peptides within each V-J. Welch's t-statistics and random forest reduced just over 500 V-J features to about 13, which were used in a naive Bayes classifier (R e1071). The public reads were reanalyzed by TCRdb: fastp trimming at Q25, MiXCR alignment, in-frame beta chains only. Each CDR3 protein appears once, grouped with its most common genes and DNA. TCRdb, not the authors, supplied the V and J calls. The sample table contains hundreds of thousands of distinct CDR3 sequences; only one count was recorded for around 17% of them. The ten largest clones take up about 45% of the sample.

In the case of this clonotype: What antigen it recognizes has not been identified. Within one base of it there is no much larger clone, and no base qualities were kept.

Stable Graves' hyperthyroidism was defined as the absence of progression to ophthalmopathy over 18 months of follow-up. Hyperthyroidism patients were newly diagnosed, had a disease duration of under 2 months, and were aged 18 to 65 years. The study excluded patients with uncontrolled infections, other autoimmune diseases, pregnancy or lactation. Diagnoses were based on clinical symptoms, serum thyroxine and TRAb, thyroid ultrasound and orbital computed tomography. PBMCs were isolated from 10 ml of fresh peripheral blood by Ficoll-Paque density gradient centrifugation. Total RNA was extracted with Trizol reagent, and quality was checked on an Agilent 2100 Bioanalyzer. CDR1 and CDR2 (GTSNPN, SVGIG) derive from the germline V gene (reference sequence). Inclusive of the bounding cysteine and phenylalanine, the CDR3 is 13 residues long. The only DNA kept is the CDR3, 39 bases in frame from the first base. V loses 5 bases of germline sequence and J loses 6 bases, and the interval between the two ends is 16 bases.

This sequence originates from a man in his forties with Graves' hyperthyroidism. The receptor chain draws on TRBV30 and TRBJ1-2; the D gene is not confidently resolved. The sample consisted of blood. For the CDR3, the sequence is CAWAGNRNNGYTF. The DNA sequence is TGTGCCTGGGCGGGGAACAGAAATAATGGCTACACCTTC.